This T cell receptor beta chain was sequenced during a study of CD8 T cells in Susac syndrome. Reverse transcription used about 0.45 to 1 ug RNA and random hexamers. TCRdb reanalysed the immunoSEQ multiplex PCR reads using MiXCR and keeps one entry per CDR3 protein. The sample has some 190,000 distinct CDR3 sequences, 90% to 95% seen once; the top ten hold 0.095% to 0.12%. Trimming removed 6 bases from V and 10 bases from J; junction bases left unmatched: 15. CDR1 is DFQATT, CDR2 SNEGSKA, per germline (reference sequence). The CDR3 spans 17 residues. CD8+ and CD4+ blood T cells underwent TCR beta sequencing.

This clonotype originated in a human donor in good health. Sequencing was carried out using CD4+ T cells from PBMCs. The chain has TRBV20-1 and TRBJ2-1, with 16 bases that match TRBD2. DNA for the CDR3: TGCAGTGCCCTCCCCGGGACTAGCGGGGGGGCCGCATGGGAGCAGTTCTTC. Protein: CSALPGTSGGAAWEQFF.